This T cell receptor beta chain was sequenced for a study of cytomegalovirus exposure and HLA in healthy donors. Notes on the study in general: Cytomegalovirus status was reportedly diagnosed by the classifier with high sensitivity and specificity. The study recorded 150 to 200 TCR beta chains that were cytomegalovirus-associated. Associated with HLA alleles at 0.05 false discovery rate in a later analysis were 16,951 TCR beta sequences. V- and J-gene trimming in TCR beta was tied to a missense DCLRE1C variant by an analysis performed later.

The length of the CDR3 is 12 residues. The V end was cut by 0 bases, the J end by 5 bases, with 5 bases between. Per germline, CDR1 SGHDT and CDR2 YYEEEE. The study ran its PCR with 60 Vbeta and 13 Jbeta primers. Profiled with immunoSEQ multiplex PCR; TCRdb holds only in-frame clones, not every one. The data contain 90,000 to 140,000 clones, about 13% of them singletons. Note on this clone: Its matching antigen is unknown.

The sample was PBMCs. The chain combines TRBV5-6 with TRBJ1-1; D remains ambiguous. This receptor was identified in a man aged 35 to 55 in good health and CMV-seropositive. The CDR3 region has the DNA TGTGCCAGCAGCTTGGCTAGGACTGAAGCTTTCTTT. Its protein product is CASSLARTEAFF. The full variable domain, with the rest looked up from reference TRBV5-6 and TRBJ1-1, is DAGVTQSPTHLIKTRGQQVTLRCSPKSGHDTVSWYQQALGQGPQFIFQYYEEEERQRGNFPDRFSGHQFPNYSSELNVNALLLGDSALYLCASSLARTEAFFGQGTRLTVV.